This T cell receptor (beta chain) originates from a study of T cells in Graves' hyperthyroidism and ophthalmopathy. Study-wide results and caveats: Most thyroid clonotypes expanded above 0.001 were also detected in blood.

Uncontrolled infection, other autoimmune disease, pregnancy or lactation barred patients from enrollment. Germline CDR1 and CDR2: ENHRY and SYGVKD. Between the trimmed V and J ends, which lost 8 bases and 8 bases, there was a span of 16 bases. The CDR3 is 13 amino acids. This clonotype was detected ten times or more. Its antigen is undetermined. RNA transcripts gave rise to amplified TCR beta CDR3 regions. Researchers ran a first-round RT-PCR on the TCR CDR3 using the HTBI primer set. TCRdb ran MiXCR on the multiplex PCR reads and lists one entry per CDR3 protein. The top ten clones hold 34% of a sample with over 250,000 distinct CDR3 sequences, 12% to 15% of them seen once.

The V and J genes are TRBV10-3 and TRBJ2-1; tentatively, D is TRBD1 (6 bases). This clonotype originated in a middle-aged woman with Graves' ophthalmopathy. The sample was blood. The CDR3 reads CAIAAGVWDEQFF. The CDR3 bases are TGTGCCATCGCGGCAGGGGTATGGGATGAGCAGTTCTTC.